The T cell receptor beta chain under discussion was sequenced for a study of control samples from healthy donors and cancer patients. Sequenced by immunoSEQ multiplex PCR; TCRdb stores in-frame clones only, minus some. Of 95,000 to 120,000 clones listed, approximately 84% are singletons. V was trimmed by 0 bases and J by 0 bases, leaving 6 bases between them. Per the germline V gene, CDR1 is ENHRY and CDR2 is SYGVKD. The CDR3 is made up of 15 amino acids. V and J are TRBV10-3 and TRBJ1-3; D remains ambiguous. The sample taken for sequencing was blood. This TCR came from a man between 18 and 29 years old in good health. The CDR3: CAISESEYSGNTIYF. The CDR3, as DNA: TGTGCCATCAGTGAGTCCGAATACTCTGGAAACACCATATATTTT.